The T cell receptor beta chain described here comes from a study of T cell responses to AZD1222 COVID-19 vaccine. On this clone itself: Its antigen is not known.

Study findings and constraints: Spike-specific TCR breadth rose after two AZD1222 doses, and depth rose as well. Regions left unmutated in variants are reportedly the target of nearly half of spike-specific TCRs.

Clones were sequenced by immunoSEQ multiplex PCR, and TCRdb holds only the in-frame ones, with some missing. The sample includes 130,000 to 150,000 clones, just over 90% of them seen just once. The analysis combined second doses at about 4 or about 12 weeks. Deletions cut 4 bases from V and 4 bases from J, with 16 bases between. The germline V gene has CDR1 KGHDR and CDR2 SFDVKD. The CDR3 loop spans 17 amino acids. This sequence was found in an adult who received the AZD1222 COVID-19 vaccine. The sequencing used peripheral blood, collected 28 days after the second AZD1222 dose. The chain couples TRBV24-1 to TRBJ1-6; D gene ambiguous. Here the CDR3 reads CATSEPTGSPYNSPLHF. CDR3 nucleotides: TGTGCCACCAGTGAGCCAACTGGGAGCCCTTATAATTCACCCCTCCACTTT.